This T cell receptor (beta chain) came from a study of beta chain features in type 1 diabetes. Comments on this clone: Antigen: not known.

The whole isolated RNA underwent reverse transcription, so sequencing captured expressed TCRB transcripts. Clones were read by immunoSEQ multiplex PCR, and TCRdb kept only the in-frame ones, dropping some. This sample carries 250,000 or so clones, 68% of them seen once, and the ten largest clones take around 0.05%. Study outcomes and limitations: All four CD4+ subsets from Type 1 diabetes patients carried moderately but significantly shorter TCRB CDR3s.

The origin of this receptor is a man aged 25-45 years in good health. Sequenced input: naive CD4+ T cells from blood.

CDR3 DNA: TGTGCCAGCAGCTTATACACACAAGAGACCCAGTACTTC. The encoded protein is CASSLYTQETQYF. The rearrangement links TRBV7-9 to TRBJ2-5; no clear D. There are 13 residues in the CDR3. Germline lookup yields CDR1 SEHNR and CDR2 FQNEAQ (reference sequence). Trimming pared 2 bases from V and 2 bases from J, leaving 6 bases between.